This TCR beta chain was identified in a study of TIL therapy for anti-PD-1-resistant metastatic lung cancer. Whole-study findings and limits: After infusion, TIL clonotypes partly replaced peripheral T cells and declined over months.

V lost 3 bases and J lost 6, with 8 bases in between. The CDR3 has 12 amino acids. The germline V gene has CDR1 DFQATT and CDR2 SNEGSKA (reference sequence). Regarding time point: pre-treatment sample, taken before nivolumab and TIL therapy. This clone was picked up one time. Its antigen is as yet unknown. This was the immunoSEQ v3 assay. Measured with immunoSEQ multiplex PCR; TCRdb has only the in-frame clones, and not every one. This sample has roughly 23,000 clones, with about two thirds found just once. The chain uses TRBV20-1 and TRBJ2-2, with D hard to call. This TCR was recovered from a person between 25 and 80 years old with non-small cell lung cancer. The sample consisted of blood, taken at baseline. Here the CDR3 reads CSASIHPGELFF. The CDR3 nucleotides read TGCAGTGCTAGTATCCACCCCGGGGAGCTGTTTTTT.